The entry that follows covers one T cell receptor (beta chain) sequence. Its cognate antigen is unknown. RNA extraction was followed by reverse transcription into cDNA, which acted as the sequencing template. Only in-frame clones appear in the TCRdb table, and some are missing; sequencing was by immunoSEQ multiplex PCR. Seen here are about 200,000 clones, 45% to 65% observed once, and the top ten hold around 3.2%. This entry is derived from a study of CD8+ T cells in alopecia areata. The study's findings and limits: It was lesional scalp, especially alopecia totalis/universalis, that showed higher clonality than normal scalp.

Treatment given: oral pan-JAK inhibitor, 5-10 mg twice daily. Material: CD4+ T cells sorted from blood, obtained at week 4, from a patient treated with tofacitinib. This sequence originates from a human donor with alopecia areata.

CDR3 nucleotides: TGTGCCAGCTCTGGACAGGACGGCAAAAACATTCAGTACTTC. The encoded protein is CASSGQDGKNIQYF. J is TRBJ2-4 and V is TRBV25-1, with 7 bases matching TRBD1. Germline V gives CDR1 MGHDK, CDR2 SYGVNS. Trimming removed 8 bases from V and 3 bases from J; junction bases left unmatched: 7. The CDR3 consists of 14 residues.